The 9 T cell receptor beta chains below come from one sample, sequenced in a study of spatial heterogeneity in lung cancer. TCRdb processed the 5' RACE reads anew with MiXCR; each CDR3 protein has one entry. The sample lists tens of thousands of distinct CDR3 sequences; around 9% were seen once. Time point indicated: sample taken at primary tumor resection. Unsorted whole RNA of tumor, nontumor lung or frozen PBMC was sequenced. Sequenced here: PBMCs, sampled at surgery. These receptors were taken from a male donor with early-stage non-small cell lung cancer.

This clonotype was seen many times. CDR3 DNA: TGTGCCAGCAACAGAGGGGCCGGAAACACCATATATTTT. It is translated as CASNRGAGNTIYF. V usage is TRBV7-2 and J usage is TRBJ1-3; D might be TRBD1 (5 bases). Germline values: CDR1 SGHTA, CDR2 FQGNSA. Trimming removed 7 bases from V and 4 bases from J, with 11 bases in between. CDR3 size: 13 residues.

This clonotype was observed a few times. CDR3 loop: CATSPPLAKNIQYF. The CDR3 coding sequence is TGTGCCACCAGCCCCCCCTTAGCCAAAAACATTCAGTACTTC. The V and J genes are TRBV15 and TRBJ2-4, with D unresolved. This CDR3 is 14 amino acids long. Trimming took off 5 bases at V and 0 bases at J, with 8 bases between the two ends. Germline V gene lookup returns CDR1 LNHNV and CDR2 YYDKDF (reference sequence).

The V gene is TRBV5-6, the J gene TRBJ2-5; TRBD2 aligns across 13 bases. The V gene end was trimmed by 1 base and the J gene end by 7 bases; junction bases not matched to a gene: 10. The CDR3 has 17 residues. Per the germline V gene, CDR1 is SGHDT and CDR2 is YYEEEE. CDR3 nucleotide sequence: TGTGCCAGCAGCTTGCGGACTAGCGGGAGTAAGAGTGGGACCCAGTACTTC. It is translated as CASSLRTSGSKSGTQYF.

This clonotype was found a few times. This chain uses TRBV5-1 with TRBJ1-4, with 7 bases lining up with TRBD1. The V and J ends lost 0 bases and 8 bases, in that order; junction bases with no gene match: 4. Germline CDR1 reads SGHRS; CDR2 reads YFSETQ. The CDR3 spans 14 residues. DNA of the CDR3: TGCGCCAGCAGCTTGGCAGGGGGAACGGAAAAACTGTTTTTT. Translating gives CASSLAGGTEKLFF.

At least ten counts were recorded for this clonotype. The gene calls are TRBV7-2 and TRBJ2-3; D possibly corresponds to TRBD1 (5 bases). This CDR3 comprises 13 residues. Deletions cut 0 bases from V and 8 bases from J, with 9 bases between. Germline V gene data show CDR1 as SGHTA and CDR2 as FQGNSA. The CDR3 DNA is TGTGCCAGCAGCTTAGCGGACATAGCTACGCAGTATTTT. It is translated as CASSLADIATQYF. Based on the CDR3 plus reference TRBV7-2 and TRBJ2-3, the full variable domain is GAGVSQSPSNKVTEKGKDVELRCDPISGHTALYWYRQSLGQGLEFLIYFQGNSAPDKSGLPSDRFSAERTGGSVSTLTIQRTQQEDSAVYLCASSLADIATQYFGPGTRLTVL.

This clonotype turned up a few times. The chain combines TRBV3-1 with TRBJ2-5; D gene ambiguous. From germline, CDR1 is LGHDT and CDR2 YNNKEL (reference sequence). The CDR3 has 13 amino acids. V lost 0 bases to trimming and J lost 3 bases, with 5 bases between them. CDR3 sequence (DNA): TGTGCCAGCAGCCAAGATGCCAAAGAGACCCAGTACTTC. Amino acid sequence: CASSQDAKETQYF.

The rearrangement joins TRBV7-9 to TRBJ2-7, with D perhaps TRBD1 (5 bases). V was clipped by 4 bases and J by 3 bases, with 7 bases between them. The germline V gene encodes CDR1 SEHNR and CDR2 FQNEAQ (reference sequence). The CDR3 runs to 12 residues. CDR3: CASSSGHYEQYF. The CDR3 coding sequence is TGTGCCAGCAGCTCCGGACACTACGAGCAGTACTTC.

This clonotype showed up many times. The genes are TRBV4-1 and TRBJ2-1, with TRBD2 matching over 9 bases. The germline CDR1 and CDR2 sequences are MGHRA and YSYEKL. Losses at the gene ends were 0 bases for V and 7 bases for J; bases not matched to a gene: 7. The CDR3 length is 16 residues. The CDR3, as DNA: TGCGCCAGCAGCCAAGATGGCGGGAGGGCCGTAAATGAGCAGTTCTTC. Its translation: CASSQDGGRAVNEQFF.

This sequence joins TRBV9 and TRBJ2-7, with 7 bases that match TRBD2. Trimming at V came to 0 bases and at J to 3 bases, leaving 6 bases not matched to a gene. Germline CDR1 is SGDLS and CDR2 is YYNGEE. The CDR3 runs 15 residues. CDR3 protein: CASSVGVTSIYEQYF. CDR3 bases: TGTGCCAGCAGCGTAGGTGTGACTAGCATCTACGAGCAGTACTTC.